This T cell receptor (beta chain) was identified during a study of blood T cell repertoires in COVID-19. Trimming stripped 4 bases from V and 0 bases from J, with 12 bases between. The CDR3 length is 15 residues. Germline-derived CDR1 and CDR2 are MDHEN and SYDVKM. The protocol was immunoSEQ multiplex PCR, while the TCRdb copy is restricted to in-frame clones and leaves out a portion. The sample has around 40,000 clones; approximately 91% are singletons. The V call is TRBV28, the J call TRBJ1-2; D is uncertain. The sequence was collected from a man between 45 and 60 years old with active COVID-19. The sequencing input was peripheral blood. The CDR3 protein is CASSYPKSSNYGYTF. For the CDR3, the DNA is TGTGCCAGCAGTTATCCGAAAAGCTCTAACTATGGCTACACCTTC.